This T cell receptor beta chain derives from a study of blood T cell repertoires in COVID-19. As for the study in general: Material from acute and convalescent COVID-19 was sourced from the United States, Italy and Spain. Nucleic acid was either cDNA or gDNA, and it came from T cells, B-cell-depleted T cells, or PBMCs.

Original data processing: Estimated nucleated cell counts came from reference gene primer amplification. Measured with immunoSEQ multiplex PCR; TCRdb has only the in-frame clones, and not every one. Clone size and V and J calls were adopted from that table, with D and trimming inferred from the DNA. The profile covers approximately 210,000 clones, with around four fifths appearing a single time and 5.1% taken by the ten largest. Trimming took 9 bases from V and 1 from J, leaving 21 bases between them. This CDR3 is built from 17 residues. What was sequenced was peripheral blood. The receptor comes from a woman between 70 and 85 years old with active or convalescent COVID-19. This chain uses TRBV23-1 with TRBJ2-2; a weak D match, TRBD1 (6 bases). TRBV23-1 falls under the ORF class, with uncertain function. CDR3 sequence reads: CARTTYQPTGNTGELFF. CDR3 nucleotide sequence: TGCGCCAGAACAACGTACCAACCGACAGGGAACACCGGGGAGCTGTTTTTT.